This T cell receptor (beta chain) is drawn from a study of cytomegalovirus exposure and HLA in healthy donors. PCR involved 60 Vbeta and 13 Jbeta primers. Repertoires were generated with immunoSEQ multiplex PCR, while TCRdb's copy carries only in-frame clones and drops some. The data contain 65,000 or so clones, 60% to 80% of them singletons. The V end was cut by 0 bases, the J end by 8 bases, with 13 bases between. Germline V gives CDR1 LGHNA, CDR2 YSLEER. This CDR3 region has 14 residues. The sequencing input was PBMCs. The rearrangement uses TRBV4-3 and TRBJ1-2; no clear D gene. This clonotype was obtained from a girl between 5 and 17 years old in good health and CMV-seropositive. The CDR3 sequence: CASSQETGSRGYTF. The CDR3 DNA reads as TGCGCCAGCAGCCAAGAGACCGGATCGAGGGGCTACACCTTC.